Below are 28 T cell receptor beta chains sequenced from a single sample in a study of beta chain features in type 1 diabetes. Study-level findings and limits: All four CD4+ subsets of Type 1 diabetes patients contained TCRB CDR3s that were moderately but significantly shorter.

Investigators reverse transcribed all isolated RNA, so they sequenced expressed TCRB transcripts. Using immunoSEQ multiplex PCR, the repertoire was profiled, and TCRdb retains in-frame clones only, with some absent. The table shows approximately 160,000 clones, with roughly 65% occurring only once. For these TCRs, the target antigens are not known. Sequenced: naive CD4+ T cells from blood. These receptor sequences come from a man aged 25 to 40 with type 1 diabetes.

V and J are TRBV7-9 and TRBJ2-1; TRBD1 matches at 9 bases. This CDR3 comprises 16 residues. V was pared by 0 bases and J by 10 bases, with 10 bases of the junction left unmatched. In germline, CDR1 is SEHNR, CDR2 FQNEAQ (reference sequence). CDR3 sequence reads: CASSLALGQGIGEQFF. DNA of the CDR3: TGTGCCAGCAGCTTAGCACTGGGACAGGGCATAGGGGAGCAGTTCTTC.

The chain joins TRBV30 to TRBJ1-4; D is unresolved. This CDR3 has 14 residues. The germline CDR1 and CDR2 sequences are GTSNPN and SVGIG (reference sequence). Trimming removed 0 bases from V and 6 bases from J, with 11 bases in between. The CDR3 protein is CAWSVLSPYEKLFF. In DNA form, the CDR3 reads TGTGCCTGGAGTGTTCTATCCCCTTATGAAAAACTGTTTTTT.

The V call is TRBV6-5, the J call TRBJ2-3, with unresolved D. This CDR3 spans 12 amino acids. The V and J ends lost 6 bases and 6 bases respectively, with 10 bases between them. Germline CDR1 reads MNHEY; CDR2 reads SVGAGI. DNA for the CDR3: TGTGCCAGCAGCCCCGATCCCGATACGCAGTATTTT. Its protein product is CASSPDPDTQYF.

The genes are TRBV11-3 and TRBJ2-1; 10 nucleotides agree with TRBD1. This CDR3 has 16 amino acids. The V segment lost 5 bases and the J segment 8 bases; nucleotides outside the gene matches: 12. CDR1 and CDR2 from the germline V gene are SGHNT and YENEEA. For the CDR3, the DNA is TGTGCCAGCAGCCGCAGCAGGGACAGGGGTTCGGATGAGCAGTTCTTC. Translation: CASSRSRDRGSDEQFF.

This clone was detected a few times. The rearrangement uses TRBV29-1 and TRBJ2-3; D tentatively fits TRBD1 or TRBD2 (5 bases each). The CDR3 extends over 11 amino acids. The ends were cut back, 6 bases at V and 8 bases at J, with 12 bases in the middle. Germline V gives CDR1 SQVTM, CDR2 ANQGSEA. CDR3: CSVAAGTTQYF. The CDR3 coding sequence is TGCAGCGTCGCCGCCGGGACTACGCAGTATTTT.

In nucleotides, the CDR3 is TGTGCCAGTAGTACTGGACCGACAGGGAGGTTACAGACCCAGTACTTC. The encoded protein is CASSTGPTGRLQTQYF. The chain is built from TRBV19 and TRBJ2-5; possible D gene TRBD1, 7 bases. This CDR3 spans 16 amino acids. Trimming stripped 4 bases from V and 6 bases from J, with 21 bases between. Germline CDR1 and CDR2: LNHDA and SQIVND (reference sequence).

This chain joins TRBV30 and TRBJ2-3, with D possibly being TRBD2 (6 bases). Trimming left V 5 bases short and J 6 bases short, with 6 bases between. Germline CDR1 reads GTSNPN; CDR2 reads SVGIG (reference sequence). The CDR3 is made up of 10 amino acids. CDR3 residues: CAWGGDTQYF. The DNA for the CDR3 is TGTGCCTGGGGAGGGGATACGCAGTATTTT.

The chain links TRBV9 to TRBJ2-7; D is perhaps TRBD1 or TRBD2 (5 bases each). Germline V CDR1 and CDR2: SGDLS, YYNGEE. The CDR3 length is 15 residues. Between the trimmed V and J ends, which lost 4 bases and 3 bases, there was a span of 17 bases. In DNA, the CDR3 is TGTGCCAGCAGCAACGGGGCAGGGCTCCTCTACGAGCAGTACTTC. It translates to CASSNGAGLLYEQYF.

The gene calls are TRBV30 and TRBJ2-7; D is unclear. Per germline, CDR1 GTSNPN and CDR2 SVGIG (reference sequence). The V end was cut by 3 bases, the J end by 4 bases, with 10 bases between. This CDR3 spans 12 amino acids. The CDR3 bases are TGTGCCTGGAGCGAGACTGCTTACGAGCAGTACTTC. Amino acids: CAWSETAYEQYF.

This clone came up a few times. This chain connects TRBV29-1 to TRBJ2-3; TRBD2 might be the D (6 bases). Germline lookup yields CDR1 SQVTM and CDR2 ANQGSEA. This CDR3 has 14 amino acids. With 8 bases removed from V and 0 bases from J, the gap between germline ends came to 15 bases. The CDR3 DNA reads TGCAGCCCCCGTAAGGGACTTAGCACAGATACGCAGTATTTT. It is translated as CSPRKGLSTDTQYF.

The sample holds a few counts of this clone. This CDR3 is CASSSGQGVGFQYF. DNA of the CDR3: TGTGCCAGCAGCTCGGGACAGGGGGTTGGCTTTCAGTACTTC. The chain employs TRBV27 and TRBJ2-4, with 11 positions matching TRBD1. In germline, CDR1 is MNHEY, CDR2 SMNVEV (reference sequence). Trimming removed 6 bases from V and 11 bases from J; junction bases left unmatched: 9. The CDR3 covers 14 residues.

CDR3 DNA: TGTGCCAGCAGGCCTGGACAGATCTATGGCTACACCTTC. Amino acid sequence: CASRPGQIYGYTF. The chain uses TRBV28 and TRBJ1-2, with D possibly being TRBD1 (6 bases). V was clipped by 6 bases and J by 4 bases, with 12 bases between them. CDR1 and CDR2 from the germline V gene are MDHEN and SYDVKM. The CDR3 has 13 residues.

This chain uses TRBV18 with TRBJ1-4; TRBD1 matches at 7 bases. V dropped 2 bases and J dropped 6; count of bases not matched to a gene: 3. The CDR3 consists of 14 residues. Germline V gene lookup returns CDR1 KGHSH and CDR2 LQKENI. CDR3 DNA: TGTGCCAGCTCACCATCCAGGGGGGATGAAAAACTGTTTTTT. Translating it yields CASSPSRGDEKLFF.

The V call is TRBV30, the J call TRBJ1-3; a weak D match, TRBD1 (5 bases). Trimming removed 3 bases from V and 2 bases from J, with 14 bases in between. This CDR3 region has 15 residues. Germline CDR1 and CDR2: GTSNPN and SVGIG (reference sequence). The CDR3 DNA is TGTGCCTGGAGCCGAGACAGTATGCCTGGAAACACCATATATTTT. It translates to CAWSRDSMPGNTIYF.

The chain uses TRBV7-2 and TRBJ2-5; maybe TRBD1 (6 bases). CDR1 is SGHTA and CDR2 is FQGNSA in the germline V gene. V was trimmed by 5 bases and J by 2 bases, leaving 12 bases between them. The length of the CDR3 is 14 residues. Here the CDR3 DNA reads TGTGCCAGCAGCGGGACAAGGGGGCAAGAGACCCAGTACTTC. This sequence encodes CASSGTRGQETQYF.

This clone turned up a few times. This chain connects TRBV30 to TRBJ2-2; 9 nucleotides line up with TRBD2. V trimming: 5 bases; J trimming: 5 bases; junction bases outside the gene matches: 9. This CDR3 contains 15 residues. The V gene's germline CDR1 is GTSNPN and CDR2 SVGIG (reference sequence). The CDR3 DNA sequence: TGTGCCTGGGAGAGAGGACTAGCGAGAACCGGGGAGCTGTTTTTT. This translates into CAWERGLARTGELFF.

As concerns this clone: The identical CDR3 is also encoded by other nucleotide sequences in the sample. This chain uses TRBV5-1 with TRBJ2-3; possible D gene TRBD1, 5 bases. The germline V gene encodes CDR1 SGHRS and CDR2 YFSETQ. V shed 0 bases and J shed 0 bases, with 5 bases lying between them. This CDR3 comprises 14 residues. The CDR3 spells CASSLDRSTDTQYF. In DNA form, the CDR3 reads TGCGCCAGCAGCTTGGACAGGAGCACAGATACGCAGTATTTT.

This chain links TRBV28 with TRBJ2-2, with D unclear. The CDR3 runs to 14 residues. V gave up 2 bases and J gave up 3 bases, with 7 bases separating them. Germline assignment: CDR1 MDHEN and CDR2 SYDVKM. The CDR3 loop is CASSLNPDTGELFF. The CDR3 bases are TGTGCCAGCAGTTTAAACCCGGACACCGGGGAGCTGTTTTTT.

This chain joins TRBV15 and TRBJ2-2; D is unresolved. The CDR3 consists of 16 residues. Germline assignment: CDR1 LNHNV and CDR2 YYDKDF (reference sequence). V was clipped by 0 bases and J by 6 bases, with 14 bases between them. The CDR3 reads CATSRDSWYGAGELFF. CDR3 DNA: TGTGCCACCAGCAGAGACTCCTGGTATGGGGCCGGGGAGCTGTTTTTT. The entire variable domain, with the rest obtained from reference TRBV15 and TRBJ2-2, is as follows: DAMVIQNPRYQVTQFGKPVTLSCSQTLNHNVMYWYQQKSSQAPKLLFHYYDKDFNNEADTPDNFQSRRPNTSFCFLDIRSPGLGDTAMYLCATSRDSWYGAGELFFGEGSRLTVL.

The rearrangement joins TRBV4-3 to TRBJ2-1; no clear D. This CDR3 is built from 13 residues. Germline V CDR1 and CDR2: LGHNA, YSLEER. Trimming shortened V by 1 base and J by 9 bases, and 10 bases separated the two germline ends. The CDR3 DNA follows: TGCGCCAGCAGCCAAGTCGAAAACTCTGAGCAGTTCTTC. Amino acid sequence: CASSQVENSEQFF.

This chain links TRBV7-6 with TRBJ2-5, with TRBD2 identical over 7 bases. The CDR3 has 16 residues. Per the germline V gene, CDR1 is SGHVS and CDR2 is FNYEAQ. J gave up 5 bases and V 5 bases, and 14 bases lay outside the gene matches. The CDR3 region has the DNA TGTGCCAGCAGCCTTGGGACTACCACGGCCGCGGAGACCCAGTACTTC. Protein: CASSLGTTTAAETQYF.

This clone has more than one count but fewer than ten. The chain combines TRBV18 with TRBJ2-6; D might be TRBD2 (5 bases). The V gene's germline CDR1 is KGHSH and CDR2 LQKENI. With 1 base removed from V and 8 bases from J, the gap between germline ends came to 9 bases. This CDR3 has 14 amino acids. The CDR3 nucleotides read TGTGCCAGCTCACCACGTAGGGAGACCAACGTCCTGACTTTC. Translation gives CASSPRRETNVLTF.

The chain links TRBV7-2 to TRBJ2-5; possibly TRBD2 for D (5 bases). The CDR3 covers 13 residues. CDR1 is SGHTA and CDR2 is FQGNSA in the germline V gene. V was cut by 5 bases and J by 5 bases, with 12 bases left in between. Written as DNA, the CDR3 is TGTGCCAGCAGCCGAGGGTCGGAGGAGACCCAGTACTTC. This codes for CASSRGSEETQYF.

This chain joins TRBV29-1 and TRBJ1-1, with a weak D call TRBD1 (5 bases). Trimming cost V 7 bases and J 12 bases, with 24 bases left between them. This CDR3 spans 13 amino acids. CDR1 and CDR2 from the germline V gene are SQVTM and ANQGSEA. DNA for the CDR3: TGCAGCGCGGGGGACGGCAAAGGGACCTCAACTTTCTTT. It specifies CSAGDGKGTSTFF.

This clone was found once. The rearrangement uses TRBV7-9 and TRBJ1-1; D unclear. Germline CDR1 reads SEHNR; CDR2 reads FQNEAQ (reference sequence). CDR3 size: 11 residues. Trimming took 8 bases from V and 0 from J, leaving 4 bases between them. CDR3 sequence (DNA): TGTGCCAGCGCAGTGAACACTGAAGCTTTCTTT. This codes for CASAVNTEAFF.

J is TRBJ1-3 and V is TRBV9, with D unresolved. The length of the CDR3 is 14 residues. The V end lost 4 bases, the J end lost 3 bases, and 11 bases lay between the germline ends. CDR1 is SGDLS, CDR2 YYNGEE, per germline. Here the CDR3 reads CASSSSLIGNTIYF. CDR3 sequence (DNA): TGTGCCAGCAGCTCATCCCTAATTGGAAACACCATATATTTT.

The rearrangement uses TRBV19 and TRBJ2-7, with 9 bases fitting TRBD1. The CDR3 length is 13 residues. The V and J ends lost 6 bases and 3 bases, in that order; junction bases with no gene match: 3. Germline-derived CDR1 and CDR2 are LNHDA and SQIVND (reference sequence). Here the CDR3 reads CASRGQGSYEQYF. CDR3 coding DNA: TGTGCCAGTAGGGGACAGGGAAGCTACGAGCAGTACTTC.

The V and J genes are TRBV28 and TRBJ2-7, with 8 positions matching TRBD1. V lost 4 bases and J lost 4; bases outside the gene matches: 3. CDR1 and CDR2 from the germline V gene are MDHEN and SYDVKM. The CDR3 has 13 residues. The CDR3 nucleotides are TGTGCCAGCAGTTCTCAGGGGGCTTACGAGCAGTACTTC. This encodes CASSSQGAYEQYF. Combining the CDR3 with reference TRBV28 and TRBJ2-7 gives the whole variable domain DVKVTQSSRYLVKRTGEKVFLECVQDMDHENMFWYRQDPGLGLRLIYFSYDVKMKEKGDIPEGYSVSREKKERFSLILESASTNQTSMYLCASSSQGAYEQYFGPGTRLTVT.